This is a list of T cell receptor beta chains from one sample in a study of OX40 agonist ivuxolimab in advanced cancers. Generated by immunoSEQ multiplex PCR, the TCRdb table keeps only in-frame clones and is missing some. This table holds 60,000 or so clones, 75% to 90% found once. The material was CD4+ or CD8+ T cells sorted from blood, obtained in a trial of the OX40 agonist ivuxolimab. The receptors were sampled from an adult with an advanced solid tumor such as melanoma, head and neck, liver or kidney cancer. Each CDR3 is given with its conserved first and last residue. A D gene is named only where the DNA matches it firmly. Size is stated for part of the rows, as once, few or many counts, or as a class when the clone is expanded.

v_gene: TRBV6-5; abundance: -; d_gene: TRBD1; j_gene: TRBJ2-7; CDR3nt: TGTGCCAGCTCCAGGGACAGGGGGGTCTACGAGCAGTACTTC; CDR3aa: CASSRDRGVYEQYF
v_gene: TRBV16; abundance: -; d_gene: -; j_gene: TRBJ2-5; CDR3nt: TGTGCCAGCAGCCAATCTAACAGGCTAGGAGAGACCCAGTACTTC; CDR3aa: CASSQSNRLGETQYF
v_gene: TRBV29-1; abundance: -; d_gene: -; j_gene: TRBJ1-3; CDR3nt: TGCAGCGTTCGGACTTCCAGTGGAAACACCATATATTTT; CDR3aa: CSVRTSSGNTIYF
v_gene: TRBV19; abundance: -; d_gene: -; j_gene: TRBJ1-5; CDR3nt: TGTGCCAGTAGTATTAATTACAGCAATCAGCCCCAGCATTTT; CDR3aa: CASSINYSNQPQHF
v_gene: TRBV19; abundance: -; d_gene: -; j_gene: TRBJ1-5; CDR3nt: TGTGCCAGTAGTATATCTCCCGTCGGCGGGTTTATCAATCAGCCCCAGCATTTT; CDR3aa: CASSISPVGGFINQPQHF
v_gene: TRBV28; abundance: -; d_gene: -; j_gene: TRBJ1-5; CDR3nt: TGTGCCAGCAGGGACTATAGCAATCAGCCCCAGCATTTT; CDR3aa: CASRDYSNQPQHF
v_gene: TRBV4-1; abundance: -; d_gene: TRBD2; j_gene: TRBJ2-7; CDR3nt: TGCGCCAGCAGCCAAGATCCGACTAGCGGGGCCTACGAGCAGTACTTC; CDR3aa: CASSQDPTSGAYEQYF
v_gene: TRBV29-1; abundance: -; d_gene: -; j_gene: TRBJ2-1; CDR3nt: TGCAGCGTTGTAGGGCAAGGTGGCAGGTACAATGAGCAGTTCTTC; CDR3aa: CSVVGQGGRYNEQFF
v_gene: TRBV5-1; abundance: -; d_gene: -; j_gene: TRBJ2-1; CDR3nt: TGCGCCAGCAGCGTGAGTCTAGACCACATCAATGAGCAGTTCTTC; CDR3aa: CASSVSLDHINEQFF
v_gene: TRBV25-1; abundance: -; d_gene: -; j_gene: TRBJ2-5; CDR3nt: TGTGCCAGCAGTGATCAGGGTATTACTACGGAGACCCAGTACTTC; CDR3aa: CASSDQGITTETQYF
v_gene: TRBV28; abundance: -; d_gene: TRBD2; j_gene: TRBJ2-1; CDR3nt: TGTGCCACGCTAACTAGCGGGGGAACCAATGAGCAGTTCTTC; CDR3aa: CATLTSGGTNEQFF
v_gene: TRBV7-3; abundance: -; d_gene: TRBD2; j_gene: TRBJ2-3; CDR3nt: TGTGCCAGCAGCCCCTTGGGGAGGGAAGCGGCAGATACGCAGTATTTT; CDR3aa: CASSPLGREAADTQYF
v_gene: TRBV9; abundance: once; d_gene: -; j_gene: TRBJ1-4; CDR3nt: TGTGCCAGCAGCGGAACAGGGCAGCCTAATGAAAAACTGTTTTTT; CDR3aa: CASSGTGQPNEKLFF
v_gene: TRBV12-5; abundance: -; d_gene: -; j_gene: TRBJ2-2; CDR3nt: TGTGCTAGTGGTTTGGGGGCTACAACGAACACCGGGGAGCTGTTTTTT; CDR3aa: CASGLGATTNTGELFF
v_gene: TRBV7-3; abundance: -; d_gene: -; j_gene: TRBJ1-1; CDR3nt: TGTGCCAGCAGCTCGTGGGGGGATGGTGAAGCTTTCTTT; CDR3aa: CASSSWGDGEAFF
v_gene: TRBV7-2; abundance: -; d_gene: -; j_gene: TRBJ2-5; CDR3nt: TGTGCCAGCAGCTCCAGTCGGGAGACCCAGTACTTC; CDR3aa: CASSSSRETQYF
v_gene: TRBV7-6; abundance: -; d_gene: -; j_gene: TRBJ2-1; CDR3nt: TGTGCCAGCTCTCTTCTCCTAGCCACCTACAATGAGCAGTTCTTC; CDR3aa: CASSLLLATYNEQFF
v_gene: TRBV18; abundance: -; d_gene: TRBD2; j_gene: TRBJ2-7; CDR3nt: TGTGCCAGCTCACCAGGGACTAGCGACGAGCAGTACTTC; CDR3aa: CASSPGTSDEQYF
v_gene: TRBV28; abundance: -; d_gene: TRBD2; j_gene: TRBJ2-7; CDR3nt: TGTGCCAGCAGTTCCAGCGGGAGGAGATACGAGCAGTACTTC; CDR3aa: CASSSSGRRYEQYF
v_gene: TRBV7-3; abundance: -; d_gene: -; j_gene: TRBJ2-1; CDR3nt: TGTGCCAGCAGCTTATTTGGTGGGGTCGGGGTAGGGGAGAATGAGCAGTTCTTC; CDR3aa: CASSLFGGVGVGENEQFF
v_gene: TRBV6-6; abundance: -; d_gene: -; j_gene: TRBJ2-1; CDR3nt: TGTGCCAGCAGTTACTCAGGGGGGGGAGACAATGAGCAGTTCTTC; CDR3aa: CASSYSGGGDNEQFF
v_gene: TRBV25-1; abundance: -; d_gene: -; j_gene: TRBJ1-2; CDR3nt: TGTGCCAGCAGTACCCCACTCTATGGCTACACCTTC; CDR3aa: CASSTPLYGYTF
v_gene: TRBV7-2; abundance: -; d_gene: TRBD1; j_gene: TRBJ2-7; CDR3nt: TGTGCCAGCAGCCCGGGACAGTTCGAGCAGTACTTC; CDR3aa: CASSPGQFEQYF
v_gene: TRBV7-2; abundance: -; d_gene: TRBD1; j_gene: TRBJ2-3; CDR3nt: TGTGCCAGCAGCTTTACCAGGGGGCTTAGCACAGATACGCAGTATTTT; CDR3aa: CASSFTRGLSTDTQYF
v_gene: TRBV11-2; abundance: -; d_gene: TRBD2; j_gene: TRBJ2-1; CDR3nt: TGTGCCAGCAGCGTAGGGGCGGCTAGCGGAAACAATGAGCAGTTCTTC; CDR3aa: CASSVGAASGNNEQFF
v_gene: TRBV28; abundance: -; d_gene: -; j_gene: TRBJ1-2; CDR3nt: TGTGCCAGCAGTTTATCAGGGGTCTATGGCTACACCTTC; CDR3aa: CASSLSGVYGYTF
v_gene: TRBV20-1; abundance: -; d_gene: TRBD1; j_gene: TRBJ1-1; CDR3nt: TGCAGTGCTCACGGACAGGGGTGGGCTTTCTTT; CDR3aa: CSAHGQGWAFF
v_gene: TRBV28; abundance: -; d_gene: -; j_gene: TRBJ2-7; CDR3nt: TGTGCCAGCAGAAGCGCGCTCGGGGTCTACGAGCAGTACTTC; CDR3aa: CASRSALGVYEQYF
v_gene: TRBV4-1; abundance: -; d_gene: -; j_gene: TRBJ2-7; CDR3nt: TGCGCCAGCAGCCTTACCCGAACCTACGAGCAGTACTTC; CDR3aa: CASSLTRTYEQYF
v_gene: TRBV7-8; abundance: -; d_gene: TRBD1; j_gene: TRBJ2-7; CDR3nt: TGTGCCAGCAGCTTAGATGGGCCGGGACAGGGGTACGAGCAGTACTTC; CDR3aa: CASSLDGPGQGYEQYF
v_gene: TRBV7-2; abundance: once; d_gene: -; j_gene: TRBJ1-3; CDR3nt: TGTGCCAGCAGCGTCACGTACTCTGGAAACACCATATATTTT; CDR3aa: CASSVTYSGNTIYF
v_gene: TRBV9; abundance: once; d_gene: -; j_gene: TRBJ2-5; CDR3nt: TGTGCCAGCAGCGTGGGGAGTGGGGAAGAGACCCAGTACTTC; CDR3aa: CASSVGSGEETQYF
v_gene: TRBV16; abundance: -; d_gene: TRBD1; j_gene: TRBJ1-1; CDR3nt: TGTGCCAGCAGCCCTTACGGACAGGGAGGGACTGAAGCTTTCTTT; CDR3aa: CASSPYGQGGTEAFF
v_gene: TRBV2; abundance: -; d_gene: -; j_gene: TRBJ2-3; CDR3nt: TGTGCCAGCAGTGGAGGCGGGACAATGACAGATACGCAGTATTTT; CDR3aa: CASSGGGTMTDTQYF
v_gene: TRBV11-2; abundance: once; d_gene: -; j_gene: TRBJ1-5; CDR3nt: TGTGCCAGCAGCCGAACCGCGCGGGGCGATCAGCCCCAGCATTTT; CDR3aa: CASSRTARGDQPQHF
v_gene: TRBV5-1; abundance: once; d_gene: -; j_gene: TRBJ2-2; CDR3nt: TGCGCCAGCAGCTCCGGGTCAAACACCGGGGAGCTGTTTTTT; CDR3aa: CASSSGSNTGELFF
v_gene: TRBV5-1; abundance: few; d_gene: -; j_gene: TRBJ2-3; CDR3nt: TGCGCCAGCAGCTTTAGCACAGATACGCAGTATTTT; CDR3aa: CASSFSTDTQYF
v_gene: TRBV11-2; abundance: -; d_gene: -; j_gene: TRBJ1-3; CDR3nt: TGTGCCAGCAGCTCAAACTTAGCAAACACCATATATTTT; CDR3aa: CASSSNLANTIYF
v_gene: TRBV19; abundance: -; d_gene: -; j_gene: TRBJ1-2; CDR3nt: TGTGCCACCCTATTGGCGGGGGGAAGTGGTAGCTATGGCTACACCTTC; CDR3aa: CATLLAGGSGSYGYTF
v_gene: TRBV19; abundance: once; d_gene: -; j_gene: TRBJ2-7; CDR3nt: TGTGCCAGTAGTCGGACAGTCAGGCTATCCTACGAGCAGTACTTC; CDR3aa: CASSRTVRLSYEQYF
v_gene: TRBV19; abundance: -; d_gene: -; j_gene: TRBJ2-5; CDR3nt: TGTGCCAGTAGTATAGAGGTCGCACTGGGGACCCAGTACTTC; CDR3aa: CASSIEVALGTQYF
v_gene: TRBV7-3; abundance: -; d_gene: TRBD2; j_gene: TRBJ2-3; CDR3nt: TGTGCCAGCAGTTTAGGTCGCGGGGGTACGCAGTATTTT; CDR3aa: CASSLGRGGTQYF
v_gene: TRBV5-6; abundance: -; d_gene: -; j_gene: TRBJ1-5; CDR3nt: TGTGCCAGCAACCAGAGACAGCATAGCAATCAGCCCCAGCATTTT; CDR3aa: CASNQRQHSNQPQHF
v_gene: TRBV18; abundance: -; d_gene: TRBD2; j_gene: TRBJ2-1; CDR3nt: TGTGCCAGCTCACCTATGACTAGCGGGGACTACAATGAGCAGTTCTTC; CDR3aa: CASSPMTSGDYNEQFF
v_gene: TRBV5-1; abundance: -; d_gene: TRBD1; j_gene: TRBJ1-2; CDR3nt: TGCGCCAGCAGCCACGGGGACAGGGAAAACTATGGCTACACCTTC; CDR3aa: CASSHGDRENYGYTF
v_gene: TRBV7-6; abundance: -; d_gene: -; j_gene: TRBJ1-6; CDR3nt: TGTGCCAGCAGCTTAGGCGTCAGTAATTCACCCCTCCACTTT; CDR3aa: CASSLGVSNSPLHF
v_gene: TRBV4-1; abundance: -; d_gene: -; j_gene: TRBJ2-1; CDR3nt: TGCGCCAGCAGCCTACCCGGGACGAAATACAATGAGCAGTTCTTC; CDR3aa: CASSLPGTKYNEQFF
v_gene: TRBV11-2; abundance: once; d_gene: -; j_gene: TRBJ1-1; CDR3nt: TGTGCCAGCAGCTATGGGGACGAGAAGGGCACTGAAGCTTTCTTT; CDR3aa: CASSYGDEKGTEAFF
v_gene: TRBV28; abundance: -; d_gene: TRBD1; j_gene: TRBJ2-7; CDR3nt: TGTGCCAGCACCTTTCGACAGGGTCCCTACGAGCAGTACTTC; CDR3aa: CASTFRQGPYEQYF
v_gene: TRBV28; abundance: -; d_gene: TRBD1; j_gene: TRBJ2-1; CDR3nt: TGTGCCAGCAGTCCCCCGACAGGGGCATTCAATGAGCAGTTCTTC; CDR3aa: CASSPPTGAFNEQFF
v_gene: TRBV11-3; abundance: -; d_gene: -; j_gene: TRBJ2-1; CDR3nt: TGTGCCAGCAGCTTAGGTGATTCAGAACCTGAGCAGTTCTTC; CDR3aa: CASSLGDSEPEQFF
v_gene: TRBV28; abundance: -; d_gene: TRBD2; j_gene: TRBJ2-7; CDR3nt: TGTGCCAGCAGTTGGGTGGGAGCGGGAGGCCTATACGAGCAGTACTTC; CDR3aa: CASSWVGAGGLYEQYF
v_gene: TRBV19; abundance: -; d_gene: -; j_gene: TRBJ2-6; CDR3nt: TGTGCCAGTAGGGGCCTTAACTCTGGGGCCAACGTCCTGACTTTC; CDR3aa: CASRGLNSGANVLTF
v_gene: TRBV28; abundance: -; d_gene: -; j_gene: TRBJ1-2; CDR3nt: TGTGCCAGCAATTTTTTAAACTATGGCTACACCTTC; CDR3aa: CASNFLNYGYTF
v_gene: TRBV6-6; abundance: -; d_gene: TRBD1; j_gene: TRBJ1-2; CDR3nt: TGTGCCAGCAGTTACCAACAGGGGAATGGCTACACCTTC; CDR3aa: CASSYQQGNGYTF
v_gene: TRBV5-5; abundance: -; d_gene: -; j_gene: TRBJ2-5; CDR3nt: TGTGCCAGCAGCAAGACAGTTTGGGAGACCCAGTACTTC; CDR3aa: CASSKTVWETQYF
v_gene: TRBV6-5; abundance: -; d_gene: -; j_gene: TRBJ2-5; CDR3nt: TGTGCCAGCAGACGGGGGTTGGAGACCCAGTACTTC; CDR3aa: CASRRGLETQYF
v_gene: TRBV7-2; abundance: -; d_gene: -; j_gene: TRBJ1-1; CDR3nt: TGTGCCAGCAGCCCGAGGGGGATCACTGAAGCTTTCTTT; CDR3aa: CASSPRGITEAFF
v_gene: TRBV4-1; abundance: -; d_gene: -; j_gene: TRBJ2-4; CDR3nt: TGCGCCAGCAGCCAAGATAGGGTCCCGGGGTTAGCCAAAAACATTCAGTACTTC; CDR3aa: CASSQDRVPGLAKNIQYF